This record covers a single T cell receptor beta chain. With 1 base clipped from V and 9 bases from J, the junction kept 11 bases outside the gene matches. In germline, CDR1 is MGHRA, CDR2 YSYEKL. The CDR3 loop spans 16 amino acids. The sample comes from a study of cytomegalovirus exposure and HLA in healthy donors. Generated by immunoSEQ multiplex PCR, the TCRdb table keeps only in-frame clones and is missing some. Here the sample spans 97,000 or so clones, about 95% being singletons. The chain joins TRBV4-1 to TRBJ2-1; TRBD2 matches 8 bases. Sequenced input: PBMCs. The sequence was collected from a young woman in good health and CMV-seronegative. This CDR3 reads CASSQVTGGPLPEQFF. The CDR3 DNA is TGCGCCAGCAGCCAAGTTACGGGAGGGCCTTTGCCTGAGCAGTTCTTC.